This is a list of T cell receptor beta chains from one sample in a study of cytotoxic CD8 clonotypes in ibrutinib-treated CLL. Generated by immunoSEQ multiplex PCR, the TCRdb table keeps only in-frame clones and is missing some. The sample holds about 200,000 clones, approximately 75% seen once. The material sequenced was PBMCs, taken after 12 months of ibrutinib treatment. The receptors stem from a human donor with chronic lymphocytic leukemia. Each CDR3 is given with its conserved first and last residue. D genes are given only for firm matches. Expanded clones get a size class; other rows say once, few or many, or leave the size out.

j_call: TRBJ1-2; d_call: NA; v_call: TRBV18; clone_size: NA; cdr3_aa: CASSPGIHDYTF; cdr3_nt: TGTGCCAGCTCACCAGGGATCCATGACTACACCTTC
j_call: TRBJ1-1; d_call: NA; v_call: TRBV6-1; clone_size: NA; cdr3_aa: CASRTPGRLVTEAFF; cdr3_nt: TGTGCCAGCAGGACTCCGGGAAGACTGGTGACTGAAGCTTTCTTT
j_call: TRBJ2-1; d_call: NA; v_call: TRBV7-6; clone_size: NA; cdr3_aa: CASSLPGTPLGEQFF; cdr3_nt: TGTGCCAGCAGCTTACCCGGGACTCCTCTGGGTGAGCAGTTCTTC
j_call: TRBJ2-7; d_call: TRBD2; v_call: TRBV28; clone_size: NA; cdr3_aa: CASSSNEGAGGFYEQYF; cdr3_nt: TGTGCCAGCAGCAGCAATGAAGGGGCGGGAGGATTCTACGAGCAGTACTTC
j_call: TRBJ2-2; d_call: NA; v_call: TRBV23-1; clone_size: NA; cdr3_aa: CASCRVVPNTGELFF; cdr3_nt: TGCGCCAGCTGCCGGGTCGTCCCGAACACCGGGGAGCTGTTTTTT
j_call: TRBJ2-5; d_call: NA; v_call: TRBV6-1; clone_size: NA; cdr3_aa: CASMDPGPETQYF; cdr3_nt: TGTGCCAGCATGGACCCAGGGCCAGAGACCCAGTACTTC
j_call: TRBJ1-1; d_call: NA; v_call: TRBV11-3; clone_size: NA; cdr3_aa: CASSLVVQGGTEAFF; cdr3_nt: TGTGCCAGCAGCTTAGTAGTGCAGGGCGGCACTGAAGCTTTCTTT
j_call: TRBJ1-1; d_call: TRBD1; v_call: TRBV10-3; clone_size: NA; cdr3_aa: CAITTIFSDRLAEAFF; cdr3_nt: TGTGCCATCACTACCATTTTTTCGGACAGGCTGGCTGAAGCTTTCTTT
j_call: TRBJ2-5; d_call: NA; v_call: TRBV7-7; clone_size: once; cdr3_aa: CASSLDGETQYF; cdr3_nt: TGTGCTAGCAGCTTAGATGGTGAGACCCAGTACTTC
j_call: TRBJ2-7; d_call: NA; v_call: TRBV5-1; clone_size: NA; cdr3_aa: CASSLAYEQYF; cdr3_nt: TGCGCCAGCAGCCTCGCCTACGAGCAGTACTTC
j_call: TRBJ2-7; d_call: NA; v_call: TRBV4-1; clone_size: NA; cdr3_aa: CASSQETGFSYEQYF; cdr3_nt: TGCGCCAGCAGCCAAGAAACAGGATTCTCCTACGAGCAGTACTTC
j_call: TRBJ2-7; d_call: NA; v_call: TRBV15; clone_size: once; cdr3_aa: CATSRLASYYDEQYF; cdr3_nt: TGTGCCACCAGCAGACTGGCGTCCTACTACGACGAGCAGTACTTC
j_call: TRBJ2-3; d_call: NA; v_call: TRBV7-3; clone_size: NA; cdr3_aa: CASSSSWGDTDTQYF; cdr3_nt: TGTGCCAGCAGCTCCTCGTGGGGGGACACAGATACGCAGTATTTT
j_call: TRBJ1-2; d_call: TRBD1; v_call: TRBV28; clone_size: once; cdr3_aa: CASSQDRGLNGYTF; cdr3_nt: TGTGCCAGCAGCCAAGACAGGGGACTTAATGGCTACACCTTC
j_call: TRBJ1-1; d_call: NA; v_call: TRBV7-9; clone_size: few; cdr3_aa: CASSLARENTEAFF; cdr3_nt: TGTGCCAGCAGCTTAGCCAGGGAAAACACTGAAGCTTTCTTT
j_call: TRBJ2-1; d_call: NA; v_call: TRBV4-1; clone_size: NA; cdr3_aa: CASSVGGNEQFF; cdr3_nt: TGCGCCAGCAGCGTCGGGGGCAATGAGCAGTTCTTC
j_call: TRBJ1-5; d_call: NA; v_call: TRBV28; clone_size: NA; cdr3_aa: CASSAGGQPQHF; cdr3_nt: TGTGCCAGCAGTGCGGGGGGTCAGCCCCAGCATTTT
j_call: TRBJ2-7; d_call: TRBD1; v_call: TRBV29-1; clone_size: NA; cdr3_aa: CSVAPGQGRYEQYF; cdr3_nt: TGCAGCGTAGCCCCGGGACAGGGGCGCTACGAGCAGTACTTC
j_call: TRBJ2-7; d_call: TRBD1; v_call: TRBV6-1; clone_size: NA; cdr3_aa: CASSEAGQGFEQYF; cdr3_nt: TGTGCCAGCAGTGAAGCCGGACAGGGTTTCGAGCAGTACTTC
j_call: TRBJ2-1; d_call: NA; v_call: TRBV30; clone_size: NA; cdr3_aa: CAWSYYEQFF; cdr3_nt: TGTGCCTGGAGTTATTATGAGCAGTTCTTC
j_call: TRBJ2-2; d_call: TRBD2; v_call: TRBV6-1; clone_size: NA; cdr3_aa: CASSEARGVAGELFF; cdr3_nt: TGTGCCAGCAGTGAAGCCCGGGGGGTGGCCGGGGAGCTGTTTTTT
j_call: TRBJ2-7; d_call: TRBD2; v_call: TRBV2; clone_size: NA; cdr3_aa: CASRGEGREQYF; cdr3_nt: TGTGCCAGCAGGGGGGAGGGTCGCGAGCAGTACTTC
j_call: TRBJ2-1; d_call: NA; v_call: TRBV7-6; clone_size: NA; cdr3_aa: CASSLADGVNEQFF; cdr3_nt: TGTGCCAGCAGCTTAGCAGACGGGGTGAATGAGCAGTTCTTC
j_call: TRBJ1-5; d_call: NA; v_call: TRBV30; clone_size: NA; cdr3_aa: CAWSRTRQLRIGTDQPQHF; cdr3_nt: TGTGCCTGGAGCCGGACCCGACAGCTAAGAATCGGGACCGATCAGCCCCAGCATTTT
j_call: TRBJ2-1; d_call: NA; v_call: TRBV5-4; clone_size: NA; cdr3_aa: CASSLARTDPNNEQFF; cdr3_nt: TGTGCCAGCAGCTTGGCCCGGACCGATCCCAACAATGAGCAGTTCTTC
j_call: TRBJ2-1; d_call: TRBD2; v_call: TRBV7-3; clone_size: NA; cdr3_aa: CASSFSGRGTLSSYNEQFF; cdr3_nt: TGTGCCAGCAGCTTCTCAGGGAGGGGTACGCTATCCTCCTACAATGAGCAGTTCTTC
j_call: TRBJ1-2; d_call: TRBD1; v_call: TRBV7-2; clone_size: NA; cdr3_aa: CASRPTGQGIYGYTF; cdr3_nt: TGTGCCAGCAGACCAACGGGACAGGGAATCTATGGCTACACCTTC
j_call: TRBJ2-7; d_call: TRBD2; v_call: TRBV18; clone_size: NA; cdr3_aa: CASSKTAGLGGEQYF; cdr3_nt: TGTGCCAGCTCAAAAACAGCGGGACTGGGCGGTGAGCAGTACTTC